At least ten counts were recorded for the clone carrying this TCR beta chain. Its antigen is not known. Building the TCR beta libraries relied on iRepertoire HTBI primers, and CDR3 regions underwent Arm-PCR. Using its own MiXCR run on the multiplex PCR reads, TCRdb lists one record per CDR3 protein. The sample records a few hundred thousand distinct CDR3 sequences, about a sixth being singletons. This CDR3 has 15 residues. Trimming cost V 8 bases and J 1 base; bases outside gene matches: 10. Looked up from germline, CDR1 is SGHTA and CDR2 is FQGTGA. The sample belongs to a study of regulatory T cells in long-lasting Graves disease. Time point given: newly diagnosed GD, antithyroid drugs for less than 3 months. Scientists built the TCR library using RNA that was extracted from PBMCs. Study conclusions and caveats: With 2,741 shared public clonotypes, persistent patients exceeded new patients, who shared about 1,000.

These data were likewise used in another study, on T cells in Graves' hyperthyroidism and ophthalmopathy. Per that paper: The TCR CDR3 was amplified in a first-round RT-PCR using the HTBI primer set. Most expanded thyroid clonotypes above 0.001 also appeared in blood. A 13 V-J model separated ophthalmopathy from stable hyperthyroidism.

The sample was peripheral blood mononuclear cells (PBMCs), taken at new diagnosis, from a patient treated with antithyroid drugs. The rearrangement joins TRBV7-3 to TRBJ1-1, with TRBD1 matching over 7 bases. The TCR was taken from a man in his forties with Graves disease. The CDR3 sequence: CASSLTDRENTEAFF. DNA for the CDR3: TGTGCCAGCTCTCTAACAGACAGGGAGAACACTGAAGCTTTCTTT. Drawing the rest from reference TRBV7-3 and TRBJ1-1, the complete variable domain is GAGVSQTPSNKVTEKGKYVELRCDPISGHTALYWYRQSLGQGPEFLIYFQGTGAADDSGLPNDRFFAVRPEGSVSTLKIQRTERGDSAVYLCASSLTDRENTEAFFGQGTRLTVV.